These 19 T cell receptor beta chains originate from one sample sequenced in a study of shared clonotypes between healthy human individuals. Here immunoSEQ multiplex PCR was the method, and the copy in TCRdb shows in-frame clones only, minus some. The sample carries about 2 million clones, over 85% recorded once. Naivety among CD8 cells was defined by CD45RO negativity and positive CCR7 selection, thereby excluding terminally differentiated effector memory CD45RA+ cells. Input material: naive CD8+ T cells sorted from blood. These receptors were taken from a man aged 18 to 29 in good health.

The V gene is TRBV5-6, the J gene TRBJ2-7; D is unresolved. Germline assignment: CDR1 SGHDT and CDR2 YYEEEE. CDR3 length: 14 residues. The V and J ends lost 3 bases and 3 bases respectively, with 13 bases between them. CDR3 sequence (DNA): TGTGCCAGCAGCTCTGGCTCGTATCACTACGAGCAGTACTTC. Encoded protein: CASSSGSYHYEQYF.

The V and J genes are TRBV6-1 and TRBJ2-7, with D perhaps given as TRBD1 or TRBD2 (6 bases each). This CDR3 spans 14 amino acids. Germline V gene sequence: CDR1 MNHNS, CDR2 SASEGT. The ends were cut back, 3 bases at V and 6 bases at J, with 15 bases in the middle. CDR3: CASSERGHPREQYF. CDR3 sequence (DNA): TGTGCCAGCAGTGAGCGGGGACACCCACGCGAGCAGTACTTC.

This clone was seen only once. The chain combines TRBV2 with TRBJ2-1, with 14 bases lining up with TRBD2. Germline V gene data show CDR1 as SNHLY and CDR2 as FYNNEI. The CDR3 covers 16 residues. V lost 5 bases and J lost 1; bases outside the gene matches: 1. DNA of the CDR3: TGTGCCAGCAGTCGGACTAGCGGGGGGTCCTACAATGAGCAGTTCTTC. Translating it yields CASSRTSGGSYNEQFF.

The chain couples TRBV7-2 to TRBJ2-7; 8 nucleotides match TRBD1. J lost 4 bases, V lost 1 base, and 6 bases had no gene match. Germline CDR1 reads SGHTA; CDR2 reads FQGNSA. The CDR3 covers 15 residues. The CDR3 reads CASSLGPGTGYEQYF. CDR3 coding DNA: TGTGCCAGCAGCTTAGGGCCCGGGACAGGTTACGAGCAGTACTTC. Variable domain in full (rest from reference TRBV7-2 and TRBJ2-7): GAGVSQSPSNKVTEKGKDVELRCDPISGHTALYWYRQSLGQGLEFLIYFQGNSAPDKSGLPSDRFSAERTGGSVSTLTIQRTQQEDSAVYLCASSLGPGTGYEQYFGPGTRLTVT.

A note on this clone: This sample includes further DNA sequences coding for the same CDR3. V and J are TRBV6-1 and TRBJ1-2, with TRBD1 as a possible D gene (5 bases). This CDR3 is built from 15 residues. Per germline, CDR1 MNHNS and CDR2 SASEGT. The V gene lost 2 bases and the J gene lost 0 bases, with 10 bases spanning the gap. CDR3 in DNA: TGTGCCAGCAGTGAATTTCCAGGGACTAACTATGGCTACACCTTC. Translated, it gives CASSEFPGTNYGYTF.

The rearrangement uses TRBV27 and TRBJ2-3, with D tentatively TRBD2 (7 bases). Germline lookup yields CDR1 MNHEY and CDR2 SMNVEV (reference sequence). The CDR3 length is 14 residues. The V gene lost 2 bases and the J gene lost 9 bases, with 15 bases spanning the gap. CDR3 sequence: CASSLRGGLATQYF. CDR3 nucleotides: TGTGCCAGCAGTTTAAGGGGGGGTTTAGCGACGCAGTATTTT.

The V and J genes are TRBV5-4 and TRBJ2-7; D uncertain. Looked up from germline, CDR1 is SGHNT and CDR2 is YYREEE (reference sequence). The CDR3 is 12 amino acids. Between the trimmed V and J ends, which lost 4 bases and 6 bases, there was a span of 11 bases. Here the CDR3 DNA reads TGTGCCAGCAGCACCCAGGTAGGCGAGCAGTACTTC. It encodes CASSTQVGEQYF.

The chain is built from TRBV4-1 and TRBJ1-4; 8 bases are a match to TRBD1. V shed 4 bases and J 8 bases; nucleotides not matched to a gene: 12. The CDR3 is 16 residues long. Per the germline V gene, CDR1 is MGHRA and CDR2 is YSYEKL. The CDR3 region is CASSRTVRDRFEKLFF. The CDR3 DNA reads TGCGCCAGCAGCCGTACCGTCCGGGACAGGTTCGAAAAACTGTTTTTT.

The gene calls are TRBV6-5 and TRBJ2-1, with D uncertain. Germline CDR1 and CDR2: MNHEY and SVGAGI. V was pared by 6 bases and J by 0 bases, with 12 bases between. CDR3 length: 15 residues. CDR3 protein: CASRVYDYSYNEQFF. CDR3 in DNA: TGTGCCAGCAGGGTATACGATTACTCCTACAATGAGCAGTTCTTC.

Worth noting for this clone: The same CDR3 is also encoded by other DNA sequences in this sample. This chain connects TRBV7-3 to TRBJ2-1, with 9 bases aligning to TRBD1. V trimming: 4 bases; J trimming: 0 bases; junction bases outside the gene matches: 1. The CDR3 spans 15 residues. Germline assignment: CDR1 SGHTA and CDR2 FQGTGA. In DNA form, the CDR3 reads TGTGCCAGCAGCTCGACAGGGGGCTCCTACAATGAGCAGTTCTTC. It codes for CASSSTGGSYNEQFF.

The chain joins TRBV9 to TRBJ1-1; TRBD1 might be the D (6 bases). This CDR3 spans 13 amino acids. CDR1 and CDR2 (germline): SGDLS, YYNGEE. V was shortened by 6 bases and J by 3 bases, with 12 bases between the two germline ends. This CDR3 reads CASNGQPDTEAFF. DNA of the CDR3: TGTGCCAGCAACGGACAGCCGGACACTGAAGCTTTCTTT.

The V gene is TRBV6-5, the J gene TRBJ1-2, with D hard to call. CDR1 and CDR2 (germline): MNHEY, SVGAGI. The CDR3 is 12 amino acids. V lost 6 bases and J 5 bases, leaving 10 bases between the germline ends. The CDR3 spells CASRSTAYGYTF. In DNA, the CDR3 is TGTGCCAGCAGATCTACGGCTTATGGCTACACCTTC.

V is TRBV9 and J is TRBJ1-2; a weak D match, TRBD1 (6 bases). The CDR3 is made up of 16 amino acids. Germline lookup yields CDR1 SGDLS and CDR2 YYNGEE. The ends were cut back, 2 bases at V and 9 bases at J, with 23 bases in the middle. The CDR3 nucleotides read TGTGCCAGCAGCGTCAATGCAGGGGTGGAGGGGGATAGCTACACCTTC. Amino acid sequence: CASSVNAGVEGDSYTF.

In DNA form, the CDR3 reads TGTGCCAGCAGCTCCTACAGGGTCGGCTCCTACGAGCAGTACTTC. It codes for CASSSYRVGSYEQYF. The V and J genes are TRBV7-9 and TRBJ2-7; possible D gene TRBD1, 6 bases. The germline V gene has CDR1 SEHNR and CDR2 FQNEAQ (reference sequence). This CDR3 has 15 amino acids. Deletions cut 4 bases from V and 0 bases from J, with 13 bases between.

The rearrangement uses TRBV5-1 and TRBJ1-2; possibly TRBD1 for D (5 bases). CDR3 length equals 16 residues. Per the germline V gene, CDR1 is SGHRS and CDR2 is YFSETQ. V was trimmed by 3 bases and J by 6 bases, leaving 21 bases between them. The CDR3 region has the DNA TGCGCCAGCAGCTACATCCCGGGACCTACATTCGATGGCTACACCTTC. Translation: CASSYIPGPTFDGYTF. Looking up the rest from reference TRBV5-1 and TRBJ1-2 gives the full variable domain: KAGVTQTPRYLIKTRGQQVTLSCSPISGHRSVSWYQQTPGQGLQFLFEYFSETQRNKGNFPGRFSGRQFSNSRSEMNVSTLELGDSALYLCASSYIPGPTFDGYTFGSGTRLTVV.

The rearrangement links TRBV9 to TRBJ2-1; the D gene is possibly TRBD2 (5 bases). CDR1 and CDR2 from the germline V gene are SGDLS and YYNGEE. V was pared by 0 bases and J by 8 bases, with 12 bases between. This CDR3 has 14 amino acids. DNA for the CDR3: TGTGCCAGCAGCGTAGTGGACTCCCTGGATGAGCAGTTCTTC. Translation: CASSVVDSLDEQFF. Together with reference TRBV9 and TRBJ2-1, the CDR3 gives the full variable domain: DSGVTQTPKHLITATGQRVTLRCSPRSGDLSVYWYQQSLDQGLQFLIQYYNGEERAKGNILERFSAQQFPDLHSELNLSSLELGDSALYFCASSVVDSLDEQFFGPGTRLTVL.

The chain carries TRBV11-2 and TRBJ2-5; tentative D call: TRBD1 (5 bases). The germline CDR1 and CDR2 sequences are SGHAT and FQNNGV. V was pared by 6 bases and J by 4 bases, with 18 bases between. The CDR3 runs 15 residues. The CDR3: CASSPDSLGTETQYF. The CDR3 region has the DNA TGTGCCAGCAGTCCTGACAGCCTTGGCACAGAGACCCAGTACTTC.

The chain combines TRBV5-6 with TRBJ2-7; D unclear. The ends were cut back, 3 bases at V and 3 bases at J, with 13 bases in the middle. The germline gives CDR1 SGHDT, CDR2 YYEEEE. The CDR3 has 14 amino acids. CDR3 sequence: CASSWSAEYYEQYF. CDR3 nucleotide sequence: TGTGCCAGCAGCTGGTCGGCCGAATACTACGAGCAGTACTTC.

The V gene is TRBV19, the J gene TRBJ2-7; D perhaps matches TRBD2 (6 bases). Trimming took 7 bases from V and 0 from J, leaving 13 bases between them. The CDR3 consists of 14 residues. The V gene's germline CDR1 is LNHDA and CDR2 SQIVND (reference sequence). This chain's CDR3 is CASKNGGNSYEQYF. Here the CDR3 DNA reads TGTGCCAGTAAGAACGGGGGTAACTCCTACGAGCAGTACTTC.